The source of this TCR beta chain is a study of blood T cell repertoires in COVID-19. About the research overall: From the United States, Italy and Spain came samples of acute and convalescent COVID-19.

Study processing details: The assay estimated nucleated cells by amplifying reference gene primers. Sequenced by immunoSEQ multiplex PCR; TCRdb stores in-frame clones only, minus some. For V, J and clone size, that table is used; D and trimming come from the DNA. The sample lists around 260,000 clones; more than 70% were seen once. What was sequenced was peripheral blood. The TCR comes from a woman aged 45-59 years with acute or convalescent COVID-19.

This CDR3 is CASSEGQGGQFF. CDR3 nucleotides: TGTGCCAGCAGTGAGGGACAGGGAGGGCAGTTCTTC. The chain joins TRBV6-1 to TRBJ2-1, with 9 bases identical to TRBD1. With 3 bases clipped from V and 12 bases from J, the junction kept 3 bases outside the gene matches. Per germline, CDR1 MNHNS and CDR2 SASEGT. This CDR3 region has 12 residues.